This TCR beta chain came from a study of beta chain features in type 1 diabetes. Study-wide context: Regarding age, gender and cell yields, patients proved similar to healthy donors.

Study outcomes and limitations: TCRB CDR3s were moderately but significantly shorter in Type 1 diabetes patients in all four CD4+ subsets. Naive, central memory and Treg TCRB repertoires appeared more alike in patients than in healthy donors.

Isolated RNA was reverse transcribed in full, so expressed TCRB transcripts were sequenced. Only in-frame clones appear in the TCRdb table, and some are missing; sequencing was by immunoSEQ multiplex PCR. Here the sample spans around 140,000 clones, roughly an eighth being singletons. This clone was picked up a small number of times. What it binds is not known. About 110 mL of blood, on average, came from one heparinised draw per donor. Purity above 95% was achieved in all sorted populations. Specimen: central memory CD4+ T cells from blood. The receptor's source is a man aged 18 to 30 with type 1 diabetes.

CDR3 loop: CASSTLPGGTYEQYF. The CDR3 DNA reads as TGTGCCAGCAGCACCCTACCGGGGGGGACTTACGAGCAGTACTTC. The chain uses TRBV7-2 and TRBJ2-7; 8 bases match TRBD2. The germline CDR1 and CDR2 sequences are SGHTA and FQGNSA. V shed 5 bases, J shed 4 bases, and the junction held 10 bases outside the gene matches. CDR3 length: 15 amino acids.